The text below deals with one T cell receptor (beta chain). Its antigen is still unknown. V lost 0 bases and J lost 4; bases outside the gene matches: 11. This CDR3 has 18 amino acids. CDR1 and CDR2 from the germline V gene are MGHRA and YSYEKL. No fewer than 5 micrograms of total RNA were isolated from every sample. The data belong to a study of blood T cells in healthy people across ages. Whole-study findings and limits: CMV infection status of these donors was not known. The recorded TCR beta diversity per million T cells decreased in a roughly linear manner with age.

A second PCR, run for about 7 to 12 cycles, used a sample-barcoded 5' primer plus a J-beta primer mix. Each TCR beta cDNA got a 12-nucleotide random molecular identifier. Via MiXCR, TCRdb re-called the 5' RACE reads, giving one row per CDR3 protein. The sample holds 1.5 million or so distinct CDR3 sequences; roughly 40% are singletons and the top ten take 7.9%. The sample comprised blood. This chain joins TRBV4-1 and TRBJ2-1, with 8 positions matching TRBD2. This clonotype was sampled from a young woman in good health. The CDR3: CASSQDSRTSPPYNEQFF. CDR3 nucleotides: TGCGCCAGCAGCCAAGATTCCAGGACTAGCCCCCCTTACAATGAGCAGTTCTTC.